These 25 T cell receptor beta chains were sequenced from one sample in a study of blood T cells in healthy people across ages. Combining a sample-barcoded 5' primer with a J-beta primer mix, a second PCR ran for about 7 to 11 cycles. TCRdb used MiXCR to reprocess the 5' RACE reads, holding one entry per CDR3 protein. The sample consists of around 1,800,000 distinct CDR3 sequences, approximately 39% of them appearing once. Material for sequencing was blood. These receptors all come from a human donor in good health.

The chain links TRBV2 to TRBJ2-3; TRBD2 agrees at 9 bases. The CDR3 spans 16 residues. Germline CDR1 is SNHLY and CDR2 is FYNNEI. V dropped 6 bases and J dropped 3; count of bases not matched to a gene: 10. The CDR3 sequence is CASRANSGRRTDTQYF. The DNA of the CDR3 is TGTGCCAGCAGAGCTAATAGCGGGAGACGTACAGATACGCAGTATTTT.

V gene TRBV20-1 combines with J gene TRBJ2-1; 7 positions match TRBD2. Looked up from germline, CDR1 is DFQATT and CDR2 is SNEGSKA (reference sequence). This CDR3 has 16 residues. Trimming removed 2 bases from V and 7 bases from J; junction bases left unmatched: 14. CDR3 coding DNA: TGCAGTGCTAGACAACCGGGAGGTAGCGGGTATAATGAGCAGTTCTTC. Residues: CSARQPGGSGYNEQFF.

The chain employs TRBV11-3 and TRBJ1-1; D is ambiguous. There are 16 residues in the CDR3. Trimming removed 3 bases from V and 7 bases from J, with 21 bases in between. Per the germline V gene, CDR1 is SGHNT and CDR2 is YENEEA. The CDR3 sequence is CASSFRSTLGEGEAFF. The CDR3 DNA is TGTGCCAGCAGCTTTAGGAGTACACTCGGGGAAGGTGAAGCTTTCTTT.

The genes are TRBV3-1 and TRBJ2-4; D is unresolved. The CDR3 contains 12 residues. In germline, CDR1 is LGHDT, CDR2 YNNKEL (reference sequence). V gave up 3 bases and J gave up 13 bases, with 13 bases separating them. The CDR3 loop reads CASSHRGSEQYF. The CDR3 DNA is TGTGCCAGCAGCCATCGAGGATCGGAGCAGTACTTC.

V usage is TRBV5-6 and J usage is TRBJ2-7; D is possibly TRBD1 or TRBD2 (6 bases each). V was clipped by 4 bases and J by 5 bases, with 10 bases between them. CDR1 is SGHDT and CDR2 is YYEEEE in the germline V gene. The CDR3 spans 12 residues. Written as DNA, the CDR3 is TGTGCCAGCAGCCCGGGGGACAACGAGCAGTACTTC. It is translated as CASSPGDNEQYF.

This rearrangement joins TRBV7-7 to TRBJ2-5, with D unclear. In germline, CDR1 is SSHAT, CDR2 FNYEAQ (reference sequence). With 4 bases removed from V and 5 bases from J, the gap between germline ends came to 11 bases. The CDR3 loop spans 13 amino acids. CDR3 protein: CASSSDLGETQYF. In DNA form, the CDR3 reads TGTGCCAGCAGCTCAGACCTGGGGGAGACCCAGTACTTC.

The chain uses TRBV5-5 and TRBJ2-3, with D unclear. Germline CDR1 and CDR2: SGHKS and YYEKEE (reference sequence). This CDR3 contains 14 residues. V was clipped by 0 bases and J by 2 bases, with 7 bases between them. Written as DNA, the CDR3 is TGTGCCAGCAGCTTGGACCCTCACACAGATACGCAGTATTTT. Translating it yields CASSLDPHTDTQYF.

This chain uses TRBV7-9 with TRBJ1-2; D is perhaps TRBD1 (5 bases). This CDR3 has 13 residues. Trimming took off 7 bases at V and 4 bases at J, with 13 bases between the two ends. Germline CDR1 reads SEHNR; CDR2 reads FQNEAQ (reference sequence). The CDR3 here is CASNYDSLYGYTF. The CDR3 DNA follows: TGTGCCAGCAACTACGACAGCCTCTATGGCTACACCTTC. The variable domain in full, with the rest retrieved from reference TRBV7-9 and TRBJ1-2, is DTGVSQNPRHKITKRGQNVTFRCDPISEHNRLYWYRQTLGQGPEFLTYFQNEAQLEKSRLLSDRFSAERPKGSFSTLEIQRTEQGDSAMYLCASNYDSLYGYTFGSGTRLTVV.

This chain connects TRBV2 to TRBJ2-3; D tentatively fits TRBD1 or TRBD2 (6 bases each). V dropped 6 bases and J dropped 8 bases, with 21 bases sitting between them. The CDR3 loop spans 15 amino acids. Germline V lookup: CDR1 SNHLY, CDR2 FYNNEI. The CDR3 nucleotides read TGTGCCAGCAGAACCTACGGGGGCTCCGGGGGTACGCAGTATTTT. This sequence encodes CASRTYGGSGGTQYF.

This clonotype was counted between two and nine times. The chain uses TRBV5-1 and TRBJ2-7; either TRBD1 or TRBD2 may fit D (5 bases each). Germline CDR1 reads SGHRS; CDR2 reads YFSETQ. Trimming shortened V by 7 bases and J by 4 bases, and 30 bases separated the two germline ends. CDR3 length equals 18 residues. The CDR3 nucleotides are TGCGCCAGCGCACCGGGATATAAGGGACGGCCGCAAAATTACGAGCAGTACTTC. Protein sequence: CASAPGYKGRPQNYEQYF. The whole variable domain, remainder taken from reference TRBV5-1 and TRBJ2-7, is KAGVTQTPRYLIKTRGQQVTLSCSPISGHRSVSWYQQTPGQGLQFLFEYFSETQRNKGNFPGRFSGRQFSNSRSEMNVSTLELGDSALYLCASAPGYKGRPQNYEQYFGPGTRLTVT.

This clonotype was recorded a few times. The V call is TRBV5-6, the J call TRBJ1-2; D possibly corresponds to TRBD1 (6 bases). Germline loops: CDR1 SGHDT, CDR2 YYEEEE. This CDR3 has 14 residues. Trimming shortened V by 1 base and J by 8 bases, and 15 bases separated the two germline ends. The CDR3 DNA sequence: TGTGCCAGCAGCTTGAAATTGGGGACACGAGGCTACACCTTC. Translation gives CASSLKLGTRGYTF.

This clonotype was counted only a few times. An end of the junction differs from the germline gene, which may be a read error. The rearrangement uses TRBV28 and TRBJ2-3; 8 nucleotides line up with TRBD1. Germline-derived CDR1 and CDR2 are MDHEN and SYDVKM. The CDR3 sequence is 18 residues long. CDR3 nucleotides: TGTGCCAGCAGCTTACGAAAACACTCAGGGGGCGCGACAGATATGCAGTATTTT. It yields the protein CASSLRKHSGGATDMQYF.

CDR3 protein: CASSSNQGMGSEAFF. In DNA, the CDR3 is TGCGCCAGCAGCTCCAATCAGGGTATGGGCTCTGAAGCTTTCTTT. This rearrangement joins TRBV5-1 to TRBJ1-1; D possibly corresponds to TRBD1 (5 bases). Germline CDR1 reads SGHRS; CDR2 reads YFSETQ. Trimming removed 3 bases from V and 6 bases from J, with 18 bases in between. The CDR3 consists of 15 residues.

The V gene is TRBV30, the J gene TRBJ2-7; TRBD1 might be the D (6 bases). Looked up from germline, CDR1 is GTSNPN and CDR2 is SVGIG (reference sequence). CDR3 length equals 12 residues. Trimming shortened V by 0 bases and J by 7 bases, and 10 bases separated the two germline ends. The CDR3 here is CAWSVTGNEQYF. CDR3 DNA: TGTGCCTGGAGTGTCACAGGGAATGAGCAGTACTTC.

CDR3 nucleotides: TGTGCCAGCAGTCGAGGACAGGGGGCTTCAGATACGCAGTATTTT. Translation gives CASSRGQGASDTQYF. The chain uses TRBV4-2 and TRBJ2-3; TRBD1 matches at 11 bases. The V and J ends lost 6 bases and 4 bases, in that order; junction bases with no gene match: 6. CDR1 is LGHNA and CDR2 is YNFKEQ in the germline V gene. The length of the CDR3 is 15 residues.

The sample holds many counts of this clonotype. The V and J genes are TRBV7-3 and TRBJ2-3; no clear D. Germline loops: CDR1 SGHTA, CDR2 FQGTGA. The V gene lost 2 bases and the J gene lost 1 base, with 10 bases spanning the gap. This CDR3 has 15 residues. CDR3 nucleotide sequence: TGTGCCAGCAGCTTATTTGCTGGGGGCACAGATACGCAGTATTTT. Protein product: CASSLFAGGTDTQYF. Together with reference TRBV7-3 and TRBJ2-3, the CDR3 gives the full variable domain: GAGVSQTPSNKVTEKGKYVELRCDPISGHTALYWYRQSLGQGPEFLIYFQGTGAADDSGLPNDRFFAVRPEGSVSTLKIQRTERGDSAVYLCASSLFAGGTDTQYFGPGTRLTVL.

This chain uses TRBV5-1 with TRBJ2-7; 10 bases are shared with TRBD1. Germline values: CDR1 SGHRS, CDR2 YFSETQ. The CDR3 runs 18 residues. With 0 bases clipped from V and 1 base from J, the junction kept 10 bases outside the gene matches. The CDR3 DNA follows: TGCGCCAGCAGCTTGGAGGTAGTCGGGACAGGGGAGTCCTACGAGCAGTACTTC. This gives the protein CASSLEVVGTGESYEQYF.

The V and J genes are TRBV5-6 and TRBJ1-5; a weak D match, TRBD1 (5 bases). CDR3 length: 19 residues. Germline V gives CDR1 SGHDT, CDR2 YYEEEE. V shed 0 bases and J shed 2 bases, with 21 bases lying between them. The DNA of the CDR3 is TGTGCCAGCAGCTTGGGGGGGGGTACCGGGCGATCCGGCAATCAGCCCCAGCATTTT. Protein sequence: CASSLGGGTGRSGNQPQHF.

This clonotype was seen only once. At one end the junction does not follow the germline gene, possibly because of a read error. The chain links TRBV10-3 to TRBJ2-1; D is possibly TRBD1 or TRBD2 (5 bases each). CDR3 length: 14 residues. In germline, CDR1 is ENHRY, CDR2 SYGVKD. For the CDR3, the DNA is TGTGCCATCAGTGACGGGGACGTAAACAATGAGCGGTTCTTC. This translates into CAISDGDVNNERFF.

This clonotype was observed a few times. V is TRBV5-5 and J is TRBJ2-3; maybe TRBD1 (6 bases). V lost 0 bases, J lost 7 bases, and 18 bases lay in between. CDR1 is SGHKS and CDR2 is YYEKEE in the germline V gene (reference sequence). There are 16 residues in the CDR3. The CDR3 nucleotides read TGTGCCAGCAGCTTGGCCCAGGACAGAGTGGAGAATACGCAGTATTTT. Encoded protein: CASSLAQDRVENTQYF.

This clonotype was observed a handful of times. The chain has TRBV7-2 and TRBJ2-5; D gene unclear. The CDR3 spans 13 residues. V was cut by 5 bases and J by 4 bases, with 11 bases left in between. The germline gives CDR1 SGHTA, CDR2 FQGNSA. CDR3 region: CASSAPGLETQYF. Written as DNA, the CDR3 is TGTGCCAGCAGCGCCCCGGGTCTAGAGACCCAGTACTTC.

The CDR3 nucleotides read TGCGCCAGCAGCTTGGACCCTGGGACACACTACGAGCAGTACTTC. It encodes CASSLDPGTHYEQYF. The V and J genes are TRBV5-1 and TRBJ2-7; D might be TRBD1 (6 bases). This CDR3 is 15 amino acids long. V was shortened by 0 bases and J by 3 bases, with 13 bases between the two germline ends. Germline V gene lookup returns CDR1 SGHRS and CDR2 YFSETQ. Combining the CDR3 with reference TRBV5-1 and TRBJ2-7 gives the whole variable domain KAGVTQTPRYLIKTRGQQVTLSCSPISGHRSVSWYQQTPGQGLQFLFEYFSETQRNKGNFPGRFSGRQFSNSRSEMNVSTLELGDSALYLCASSLDPGTHYEQYFGPGTRLTVT.

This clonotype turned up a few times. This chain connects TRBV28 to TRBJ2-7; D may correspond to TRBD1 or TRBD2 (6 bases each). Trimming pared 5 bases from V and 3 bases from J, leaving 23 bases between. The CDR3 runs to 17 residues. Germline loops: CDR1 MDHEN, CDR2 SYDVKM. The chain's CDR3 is CASSTRRGQVQSYEQYF. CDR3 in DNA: TGTGCCAGCAGTACGCGCCGGGGGCAGGTTCAGAGCTACGAGCAGTACTTC. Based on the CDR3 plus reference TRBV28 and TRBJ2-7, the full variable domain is DVKVTQSSRYLVKRTGEKVFLECVQDMDHENMFWYRQDPGLGLRLIYFSYDVKMKEKGDIPEGYSVSREKKERFSLILESASTNQTSMYLCASSTRRGQVQSYEQYFGPGTRLTVT.

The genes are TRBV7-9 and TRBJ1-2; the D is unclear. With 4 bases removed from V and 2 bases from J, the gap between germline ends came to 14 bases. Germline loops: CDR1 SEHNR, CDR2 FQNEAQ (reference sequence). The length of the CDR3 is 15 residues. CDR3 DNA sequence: TGTGCCAGCAGCTCAAGGGTGCCCCTAAACTATGGCTACACCTTC. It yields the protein CASSSRVPLNYGYTF.

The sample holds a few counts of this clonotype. For the CDR3, the DNA is TGTGCCAGCAGCTTAGTCCCCAGAAACTATGGCTACACCTTC. Its protein is CASSLVPRNYGYTF. The chain carries TRBV7-9 and TRBJ1-2; D gene unclear. The CDR3 length is 14 residues. Per germline, CDR1 SEHNR and CDR2 FQNEAQ (reference sequence). V was pared by 1 base and J by 2 bases, with 8 bases between.